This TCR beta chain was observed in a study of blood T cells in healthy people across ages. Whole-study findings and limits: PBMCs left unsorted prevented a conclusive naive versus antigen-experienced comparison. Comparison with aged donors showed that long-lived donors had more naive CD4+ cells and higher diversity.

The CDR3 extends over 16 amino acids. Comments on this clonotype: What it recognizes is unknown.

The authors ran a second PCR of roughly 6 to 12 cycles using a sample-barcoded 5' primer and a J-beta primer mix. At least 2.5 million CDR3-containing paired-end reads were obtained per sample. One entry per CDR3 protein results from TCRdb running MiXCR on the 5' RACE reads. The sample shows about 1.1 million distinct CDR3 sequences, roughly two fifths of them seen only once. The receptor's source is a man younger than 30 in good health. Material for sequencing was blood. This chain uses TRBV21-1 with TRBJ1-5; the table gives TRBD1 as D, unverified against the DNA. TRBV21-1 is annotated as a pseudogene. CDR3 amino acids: CASSPACEWSRQPQHF. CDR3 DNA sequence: TGTGCCAGCAGCCCTGCTTGTGAGTGGTCCCGTCAGCCCCAGCATTTT.